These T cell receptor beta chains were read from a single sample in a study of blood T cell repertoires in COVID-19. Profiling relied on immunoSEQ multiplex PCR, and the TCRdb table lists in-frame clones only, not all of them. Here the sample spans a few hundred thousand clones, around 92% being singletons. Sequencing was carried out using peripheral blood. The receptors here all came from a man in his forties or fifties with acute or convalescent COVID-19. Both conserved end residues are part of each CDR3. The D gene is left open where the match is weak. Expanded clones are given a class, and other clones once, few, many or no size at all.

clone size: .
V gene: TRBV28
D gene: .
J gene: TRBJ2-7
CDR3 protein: CASSFAVSDEQYF
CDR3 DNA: TGTGCCAGCAGTTTTGCAGTTAGCGACGAGCAGTACTTC

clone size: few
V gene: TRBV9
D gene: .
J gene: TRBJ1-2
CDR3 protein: CASSADAGRNYGYTF
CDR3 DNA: TGTGCCAGCAGCGCAGACGCGGGACGGAACTATGGCTACACCTTC

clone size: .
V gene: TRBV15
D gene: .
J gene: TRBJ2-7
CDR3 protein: CATSRTSGGPAYEQYF
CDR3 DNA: TGTGCCACCAGCAGAACAAGCGGAGGGCCCGCCTACGAGCAGTACTTC

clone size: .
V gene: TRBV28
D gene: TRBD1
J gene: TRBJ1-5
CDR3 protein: CASSWDREVRPQHF
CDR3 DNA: TGTGCCAGCAGTTGGGACAGGGAGGTGAGGCCCCAGCATTTT

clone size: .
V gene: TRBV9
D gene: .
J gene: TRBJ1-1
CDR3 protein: CASSVAINTEAFF
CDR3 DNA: TGTGCCAGCAGCGTTGCGATTAACACTGAAGCTTTCTTT

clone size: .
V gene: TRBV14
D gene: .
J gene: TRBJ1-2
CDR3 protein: CASSLGRGSGYTF
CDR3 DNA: TGTGCCAGCAGCCTCGGGAGGGGGTCTGGCTACACCTTC

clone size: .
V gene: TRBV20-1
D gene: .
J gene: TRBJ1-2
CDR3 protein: CSASRRAPDRNYGYTF
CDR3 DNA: TGCAGTGCTAGTCGCAGGGCTCCTGACCGTAACTATGGCTACACCTTC

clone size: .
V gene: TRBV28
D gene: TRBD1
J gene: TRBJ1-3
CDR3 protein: CASSSLGTEGNTIYF
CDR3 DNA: TGTGCCAGCAGTTCCCTCGGGACAGAGGGAAACACCATATATTTT

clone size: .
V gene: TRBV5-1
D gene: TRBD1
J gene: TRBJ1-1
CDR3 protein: CASNPGTGNTEAFF
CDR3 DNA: TGCGCCAGTAACCCCGGGACAGGGAACACTGAAGCTTTCTTT

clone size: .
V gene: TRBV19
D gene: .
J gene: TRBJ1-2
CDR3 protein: CASSMAGNYGYTF
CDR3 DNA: TGTGCCAGTAGTATGGCAGGGAATTATGGCTACACCTTC

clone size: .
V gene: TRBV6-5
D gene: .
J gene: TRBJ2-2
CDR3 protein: CASSRRTGELFF
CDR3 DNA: TGTGCCAGCAGCAGGAGGACCGGGGAGCTGTTTTTT

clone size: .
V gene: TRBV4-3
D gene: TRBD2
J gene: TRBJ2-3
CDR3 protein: CASSPSRRGDFADTQYF
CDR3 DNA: TGCGCCAGCAGCCCTTCACGGCGGGGGGATTTCGCAGATACGCAGTATTTT

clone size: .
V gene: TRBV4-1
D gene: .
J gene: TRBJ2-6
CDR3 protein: CASSQGQGYLSGANVLTF
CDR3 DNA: TGCGCCAGCAGCCAAGGGCAGGGGTATCTCTCTGGGGCCAACGTCCTGACTTTC

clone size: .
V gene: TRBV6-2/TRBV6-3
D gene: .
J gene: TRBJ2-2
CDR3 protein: CASSSRVRVERNGELFF
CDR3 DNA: TGTGCCAGCAGTTCCCGAGTGAGGGTGGAGCGGAACGGGGAGCTGTTTTTT

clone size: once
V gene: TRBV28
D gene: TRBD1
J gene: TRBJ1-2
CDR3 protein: CASREAGTAYGYTF
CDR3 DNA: TGTGCCAGCAGGGAAGCAGGGACAGCCTATGGCTACACCTTC

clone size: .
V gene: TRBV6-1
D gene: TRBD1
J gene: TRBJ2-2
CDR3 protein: CASSDRDRITGELFF
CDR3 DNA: TGTGCCAGCAGTGACCGGGACAGGATCACCGGGGAGCTGTTTTTT

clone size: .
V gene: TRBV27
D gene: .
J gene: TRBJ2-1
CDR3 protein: CASSLVEEDEQFF
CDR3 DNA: TGTGCCAGCAGTTTGGTAGAGGAAGACGAGCAGTTCTTC

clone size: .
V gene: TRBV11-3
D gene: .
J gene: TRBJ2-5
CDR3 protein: CASSISSGNQETQYF
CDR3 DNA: TGTGCCAGCAGCATCTCCTCGGGGAATCAAGAGACCCAGTACTTC

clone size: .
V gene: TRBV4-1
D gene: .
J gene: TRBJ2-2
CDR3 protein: CASSQTGTHLLYTGELFF
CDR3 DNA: TGCGCCAGCAGCCAAACCGGGACTCATCTCCTATACACCGGGGAGCTGTTTTTT

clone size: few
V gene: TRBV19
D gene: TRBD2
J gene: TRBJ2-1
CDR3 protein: CASTKAGVVNEQFF
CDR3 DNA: TGTGCCAGTACCAAGGCGGGAGTTGTCAATGAGCAGTTCTTC

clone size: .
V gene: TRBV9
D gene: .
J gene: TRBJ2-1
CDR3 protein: CASSVSINGVDEQFF
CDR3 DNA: TGTGCCAGCAGCGTATCTATTAACGGGGTCGATGAGCAGTTCTTC

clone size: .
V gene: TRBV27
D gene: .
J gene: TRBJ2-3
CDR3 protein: CAPPPVTDTQYF
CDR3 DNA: TGTGCCCCCCCTCCGGTCACAGATACGCAGTATTTT

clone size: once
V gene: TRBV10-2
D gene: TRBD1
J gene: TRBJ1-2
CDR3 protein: CASRTGQGKGGGYTF
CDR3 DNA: TGCGCCAGCAGAACCGGACAGGGAAAAGGAGGTGGCTACACCTTC

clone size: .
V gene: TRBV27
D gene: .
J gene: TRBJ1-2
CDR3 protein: CASSPSANYGYTF
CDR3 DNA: TGTGCCAGCAGTCCTTCAGCTAACTATGGCTACACCTTC

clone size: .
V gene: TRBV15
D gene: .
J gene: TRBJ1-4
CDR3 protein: CATSPTGYPNEKLFF
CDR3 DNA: TGTGCCACCAGCCCTACAGGGTACCCTAATGAAAAACTGTTTTTT